The clone carrying this T cell receptor beta chain was recorded a few times. These data come from a study of T cell repertoires in cytomegalovirus infection. TCRdb re-analysed the reads in MiXCR, keeping a single row per CDR3 protein. The sample shows around 490,000 distinct CDR3 sequences, 26% of them seen only once. What was sequenced was PBMCs. The sequence was collected from a human donor in good health (CMV status not recorded). Some clones in this sample may be carry-over from other donors' samples.

The CDR3 bases are TGTGCCAGTAGTGCGTCAGGGGTTTACTACAATGAGCAGTTCTTC. The encoded protein is CASSASGVYYNEQFF. The chain uses TRBV19 and TRBJ2-1; the D gene is possibly TRBD1 (6 bases). V dropped 5 bases and J dropped 3 bases, with 14 bases sitting between them. Germline V gives CDR1 LNHDA, CDR2 SQIVND (reference sequence). This CDR3 spans 15 amino acids.